This record looks at one T cell receptor (beta chain) sequence and its context. The antigen is undetermined. These data come from a study of cytomegalovirus exposure and HLA in healthy donors. Here immunoSEQ multiplex PCR was the method, and the copy in TCRdb shows in-frame clones only, minus some. The profile shows about 160,000 clones, more than 75% of them singletons. CDR1 LGHNA and CDR2 YNFKEQ come from the germline V gene. This CDR3 comprises 16 residues. The V and J ends lost 3 bases and 1 base respectively, with 14 bases between them. Study results and caveats: Cytomegalovirus-associated TCR beta chains were listed, numbering 150 to 200.

The clonotype was recovered from a man younger than 35 in good health and CMV-seronegative. This rearrangement joins TRBV4-2 to TRBJ2-3; D might be TRBD1 (6 bases). The sequenced sample was PBMCs. The CDR3 loop reads CASSQNLGGRTDTQYF. The CDR3 region has the DNA TGTGCCAGCAGCCAGAACCTAGGGGGACGCACAGATACGCAGTATTTT.